The T cell receptor beta chain described here comes from a study of identical twins. General study points: The study found that models underestimated out-of-frame TCR alpha sharing in monozygotic twins.

Per germline, CDR1 SGDLS and CDR2 YYNGEE. The CDR3 length is 16 residues. V shed 0 bases, J shed 2 bases, and the junction held 4 bases outside the gene matches. Turning to this clonotype: The antigen remains unidentified.

TCRdb re-called the 5' RACE reads with MiXCR, one entry per CDR3 protein. The data show hundreds of thousands of distinct CDR3 sequences, over 15% seen once. These data were also reused for a study on T cells expressing NK-cell markers.

This TCR was recovered from a woman younger than 30 in good health. The gene calls are TRBV9 and TRBJ2-3; 9 bases agree with TRBD2. Material: PBMCs. CDR3 residues: CASSVGPSGDTDTQYF. In nucleotides, the CDR3 is TGTGCCAGCAGCGTAGGGCCTAGCGGGGACACAGATACGCAGTATTTT.